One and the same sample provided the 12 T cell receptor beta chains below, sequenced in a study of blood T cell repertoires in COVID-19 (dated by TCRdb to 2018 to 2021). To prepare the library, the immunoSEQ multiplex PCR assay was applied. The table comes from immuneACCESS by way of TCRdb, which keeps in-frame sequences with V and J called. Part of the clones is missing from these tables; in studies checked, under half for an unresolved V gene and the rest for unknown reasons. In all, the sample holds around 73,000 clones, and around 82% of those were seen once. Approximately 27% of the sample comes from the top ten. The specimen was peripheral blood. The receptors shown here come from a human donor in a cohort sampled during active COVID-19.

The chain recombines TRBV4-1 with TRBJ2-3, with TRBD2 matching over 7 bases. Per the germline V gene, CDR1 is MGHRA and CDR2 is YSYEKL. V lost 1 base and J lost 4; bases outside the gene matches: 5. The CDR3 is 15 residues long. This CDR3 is CASSQVGLVADTQYF. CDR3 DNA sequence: TGCGCCAGCAGCCAAGTAGGACTAGTGGCAGATACGCAGTATTTT.

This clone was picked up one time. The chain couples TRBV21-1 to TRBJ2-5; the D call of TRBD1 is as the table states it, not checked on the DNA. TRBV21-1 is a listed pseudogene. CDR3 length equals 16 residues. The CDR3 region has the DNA TGTGCCAGCAGCCAGGGATCAGGGCCTTATAGAGAGACCCAGTACTTC. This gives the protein CASSQGSGPYRETQYF.

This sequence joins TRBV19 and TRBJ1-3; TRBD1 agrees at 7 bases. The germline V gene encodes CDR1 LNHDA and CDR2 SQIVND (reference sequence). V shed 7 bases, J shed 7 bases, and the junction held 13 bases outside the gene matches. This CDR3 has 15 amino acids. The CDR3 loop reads CASTPRTGTRNTIYF. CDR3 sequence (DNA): TGTGCCAGTACTCCTAGGACAGGAACACGGAACACCATATATTTT.

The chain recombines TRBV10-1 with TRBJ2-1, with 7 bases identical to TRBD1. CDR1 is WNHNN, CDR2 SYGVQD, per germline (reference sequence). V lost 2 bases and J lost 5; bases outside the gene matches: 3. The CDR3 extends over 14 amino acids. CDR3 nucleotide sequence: TGCGCCAGCAGTGAGGACAGGGCTAACAATGAGCAGTTCTTC. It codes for CASSEDRANNEQFF.

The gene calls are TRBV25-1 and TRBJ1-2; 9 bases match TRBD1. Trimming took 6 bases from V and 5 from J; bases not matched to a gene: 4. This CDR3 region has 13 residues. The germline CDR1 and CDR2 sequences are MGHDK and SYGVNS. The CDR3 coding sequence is TGTGCCAGCAGCGGGGACAGGGCTTATGGCTACACCTTC. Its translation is CASSGDRAYGYTF.

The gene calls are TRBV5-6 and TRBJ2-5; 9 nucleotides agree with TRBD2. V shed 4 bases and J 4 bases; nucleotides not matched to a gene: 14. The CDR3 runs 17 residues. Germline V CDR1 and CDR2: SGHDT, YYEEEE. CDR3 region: CASSVYSPRGGRETQYF. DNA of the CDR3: TGTGCCAGCAGCGTGTATAGCCCGCGGGGGGGCCGAGAGACCCAGTACTTC.

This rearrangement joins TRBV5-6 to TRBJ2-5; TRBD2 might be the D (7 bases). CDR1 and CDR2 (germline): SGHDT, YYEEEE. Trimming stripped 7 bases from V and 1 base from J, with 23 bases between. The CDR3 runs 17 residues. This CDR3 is CASSTLGAGAFQETQYF. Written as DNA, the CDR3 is TGTGCCAGCTCAACGTTAGGTGCGGGGGCCTTCCAAGAGACCCAGTACTTC.

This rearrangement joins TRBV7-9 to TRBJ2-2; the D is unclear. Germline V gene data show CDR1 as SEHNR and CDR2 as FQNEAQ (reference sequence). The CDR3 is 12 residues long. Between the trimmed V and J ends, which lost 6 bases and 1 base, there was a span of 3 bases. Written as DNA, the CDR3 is TGTGCCAGCAGTCTGAACACCGGGGAGCTGTTTTTT. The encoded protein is CASSLNTGELFF.

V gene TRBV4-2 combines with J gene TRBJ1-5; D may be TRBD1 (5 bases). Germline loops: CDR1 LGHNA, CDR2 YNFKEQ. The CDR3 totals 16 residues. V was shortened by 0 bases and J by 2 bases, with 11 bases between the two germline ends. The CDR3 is CASSQDRIGGNQPQHF. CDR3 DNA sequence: TGTGCCAGCAGCCAAGATCGAATAGGGGGCAATCAGCCCCAGCATTTT.

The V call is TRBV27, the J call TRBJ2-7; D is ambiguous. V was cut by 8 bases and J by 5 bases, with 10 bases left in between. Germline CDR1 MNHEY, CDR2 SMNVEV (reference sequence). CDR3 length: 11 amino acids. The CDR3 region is CASRLVDEQYF. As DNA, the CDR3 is TGTGCCAGCCGATTAGTGGACGAGCAGTACTTC.

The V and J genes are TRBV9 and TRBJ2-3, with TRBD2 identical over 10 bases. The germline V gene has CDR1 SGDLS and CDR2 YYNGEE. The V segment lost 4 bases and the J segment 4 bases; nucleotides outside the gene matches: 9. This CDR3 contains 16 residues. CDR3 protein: CASSPRIAGGADTQYF. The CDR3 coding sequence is TGTGCCAGCAGCCCCAGGATAGCGGGGGGCGCAGATACGCAGTATTTT.

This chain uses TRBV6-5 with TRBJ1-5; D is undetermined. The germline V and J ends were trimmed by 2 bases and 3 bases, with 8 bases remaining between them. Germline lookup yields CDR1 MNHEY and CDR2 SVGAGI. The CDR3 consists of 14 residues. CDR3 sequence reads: CASSYTESNQPQHF. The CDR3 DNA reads TGTGCCAGCAGTTACACGGAGTCCAATCAGCCCCAGCATTTT.